This T cell receptor beta chain was identified in a study of Ad26.COV2.S vaccination and SARS-CoV-2 variants. At the level of the study: Each vaccinee took Ad26.COV2.S intramuscularly, once or twice 56 days apart.

Treatment of the sample: roughly 20 received Ad26.COV2.S at low or high dose, single or two shots; 5 received placebo; per-sample allocation not given. Following the first vaccine or placebo injection, samples were taken on day 63. Germline CDR1 is SNHLY and CDR2 is FYNNEI. The V segment lost 1 base and the J segment 6 bases; nucleotides outside the gene matches: 3. The CDR3 is 14 amino acids. Measured with immunoSEQ multiplex PCR; TCRdb has only the in-frame clones, and not every one. The table shows 380,000 or so clones, with approximately 86% occurring only once. The sequencing used peripheral blood, collected in a trial of Ad26.COV2.S vaccine versus placebo. This TCR was recovered from a person aged 18-60 years who received the Ad26.COV2.S COVID-19 vaccine or a placebo. The chain is built from TRBV2 and TRBJ1-1, with 9 bases aligning to TRBD1. In nucleotides, the CDR3 is TGTGCCAGCAGTGAAGGACAGGGGGGTTCTGAAGCTTTCTTT. This codes for CASSEGQGGSEAFF.